The 24 T cell receptor beta chains listed next were all sequenced from one sample in a study of identical twins (dated by TCRdb to 2016 to 2018). Libraries were built with 5' RACE. TCRdb records Illumina HiSeq 2000 as the sequencer. The raw public data were reprocessed by TCRdb itself: fastp quality trimming at Q25, MiXCR clonotype calling, in-frame beta chains only. CDR3 protein duplicates are merged, each entry listing the most common genes and DNA. The sample records fewer than 900,000 distinct CDR3 sequences, less than 25% of which are singletons. Of the sample, approximately 4.3% is held by the ten largest clones. This sample was also put to use in a study of T cells expressing NK-cell markers.

The sequenced sample was PBMCs. These receptors came from a woman aged 18-29 years in good health.

The chain recombines TRBV6-1 with TRBJ2-7, with unresolved D. Germline V gene lookup returns CDR1 MNHNS and CDR2 SASEGT. The CDR3 length is 15 residues. Trimming removed 1 base at V and 2 bases at J, with 12 bases between. The CDR3 nucleotides read TGTGCCAGCAGTGAAGATGCATTTGTCCCCTACGAGCAGTACTTC. This gives the protein CASSEDAFVPYEQYF.

Written as DNA, the CDR3 is TGCGCCAGCAGCGTTCCGGGACTAAACCCAGGGGAGCAGTTCTTC. Amino acids: CASSVPGLNPGEQFF. J is TRBJ2-1 and V is TRBV4-1, with 7 bases aligning to TRBD2. V shed 5 bases and J 10 bases; nucleotides not matched to a gene: 14. The CDR3 extends over 15 amino acids. Germline values: CDR1 MGHRA, CDR2 YSYEKL.

This chain joins TRBV20-1 and TRBJ1-5; TRBD1 might be the D (6 bases). The germline V gene encodes CDR1 DFQATT and CDR2 SNEGSKA (reference sequence). The CDR3 is made up of 15 amino acids. Trimming took off 0 bases at V and 4 bases at J, with 13 bases between the two ends. CDR3: CSARDTLQGNQPQHF. For the CDR3, the DNA is TGCAGTGCTAGAGATACTCTACAGGGAAATCAGCCCCAGCATTTT.

As regards this clonotype: At one of its ends the junction is not consistent with the germline gene, which may arise from a read error. The chain recombines TRBV18 with TRBJ1-1; D is uncertain. There are 16 residues in the CDR3. Germline V gives CDR1 KGHSH, CDR2 LQKENI. This CDR3 is CASSPRKGESNTEAFF. The CDR3 DNA is TGTGCCAGCTCACCACGTAAGGGTGAGTCTAACACTGAAGCTTTTTTT.

This clonotype was observed once. V gene TRBV29-1 combines with J gene TRBJ2-7; unclear D gene. The length of the CDR3 is 12 residues. Trimming shortened V by 6 bases and J by 3 bases, and 12 bases separated the two germline ends. Germline CDR1 SQVTM, CDR2 ANQGSEA. CDR3 in amino acids: CSVSAAGYEQYF. The DNA of the CDR3 is TGCAGCGTGTCGGCCGCCGGCTACGAGCAGTACTTC.

The chain employs TRBV6-1 and TRBJ2-1; 13 bases line up with TRBD2. V lost 6 bases and J lost 9; bases outside the gene matches: 14. Germline assignment: CDR1 MNHNS and CDR2 SASEGT. There are 17 residues in the CDR3. The CDR3 reads CASRPLRTSGRKSEQFF. The CDR3 DNA reads TGTGCCAGCAGACCTCTCCGGACTAGCGGGAGAAAAAGTGAGCAGTTCTTC.

V is TRBV29-1 and J is TRBJ1-2, with 7 bases lining up with TRBD1. The CDR3 contains 13 residues. The ends lost 6 bases at V and 1 base at J; junction bases unmatched: 5. CDR1 and CDR2 from the germline V gene are SQVTM and ANQGSEA. The CDR3 DNA reads as TGCAGCGTGGTGACAGGGAATAACTATGGCTACACCTTC. It encodes CSVVTGNNYGYTF.

CDR3 protein: CASSRTSGSLGDTQYF. CDR3 in DNA: TGTGCCAGCAGCCGGACTAGCGGGAGCCTTGGAGATACGCAGTATTTT. The V call is TRBV13, the J call TRBJ2-3; 13 bases line up with TRBD2. Trimming cost V 5 bases and J 5 bases; bases outside gene matches: 7. There are 16 residues in the CDR3. CDR1 is PRHDT and CDR2 is FYEKMQ in the germline V gene (reference sequence).

This clonotype was recorded a few times. The rearrangement joins TRBV20-1 to TRBJ2-7; D perhaps matches TRBD1 (6 bases). This CDR3 comprises 14 residues. Germline V gene data show CDR1 as DFQATT and CDR2 as SNEGSKA (reference sequence). Deletions cut 2 bases from V and 2 bases from J, with 13 bases between. The CDR3 DNA sequence: TGCAGTGCTAGAACCGGGACATTAGCCTACGAGCAGTACTTC. Amino acid sequence: CSARTGTLAYEQYF.

With respect to this clonotype: Relative to the germline gene, one junction end is altered; a read error may explain this. The genes are TRBV12-5 and TRBJ2-5; 9 bases are shared with TRBD1. The CDR3 has 13 amino acids. Germline loops: CDR1 LGHNT, CDR2 FRNRAP. In nucleotides, the CDR3 is TGTGCTAGTGGTTTAACTAATCCGGGACAGGGCAACTTC. Translation: CASGLTNPGQGNF. Based on the CDR3 plus reference TRBV12-5 and TRBJ2-5, the full variable domain is DARVTQTPRHKVTEMGQEVTMRCQPILGHNTVFWYRQTMMQGLELLAYFRNRAPLDDSGMPKDRFSAEMPDATLATLKIQPSEPRDSAVYFCASGLTNPGQGNFGPGTRLLVL.

This clonotype was observed a few times. V and J are TRBV5-1 and TRBJ1-2; 8 bases align to TRBD1. CDR1 SGHRS and CDR2 YFSETQ come from the germline V gene. V trimming: 0 bases; J trimming: 3 bases; junction bases outside the gene matches: 7. The CDR3 is made up of 16 amino acids. CDR3 sequence reads: CASSLAQGAYDYGYTF. The CDR3 coding sequence is TGCGCCAGCAGCTTGGCCCAGGGGGCATACGACTATGGCTACACCTTC.

This chain links TRBV9 with TRBJ1-2; TRBD1 might be the D (5 bases). Germline assignment: CDR1 SGDLS and CDR2 YYNGEE. The CDR3 runs to 13 residues. Between the trimmed V and J ends, which lost 7 bases and 8 bases, there was a span of 18 bases. The DNA for the CDR3 is TGTGCCAGCCTAACCCCAGGGATAAGAGGCTACACCTTC. It codes for CASLTPGIRGYTF.

The rearrangement joins TRBV12-3 or TRBV12-4 to TRBJ1-2; 7 bases are a match to TRBD1. This CDR3 has 14 amino acids. V trimming: 7 bases; J trimming: 4 bases; junction bases outside the gene matches: 9. The CDR3 DNA reads TGTGCCAGCAACTACCGGGACAGTCCCTATGGCTACACCTTC. Protein product: CASNYRDSPYGYTF.

This clonotype was observed at least ten times. The chain couples TRBV20-1 to TRBJ1-1; D gene unclear. The V end was cut by 5 bases, the J end by 3 bases, with 7 bases between. The V gene's germline CDR1 is DFQATT and CDR2 SNEGSKA (reference sequence). This CDR3 comprises 11 residues. The CDR3 nucleotides are TGCAGTGCTGGTGCAGACACTGAAGCTTTCTTT. The encoded protein is CSAGADTEAFF.

This clonotype was detected many times. This chain uses TRBV12-3 or TRBV12-4 with TRBJ2-1; D is possibly TRBD2 (5 bases). This CDR3 spans 11 amino acids. V shed 3 bases and J shed 9 bases, with 6 bases lying between them. DNA for the CDR3: TGTGCCAGCAGTTTGCGGGTTGAGCAGTTCTTC. It encodes CASSLRVEQFF.

This clonotype occurred once. V gene TRBV6-2 or TRBV6-3 combines with J gene TRBJ2-1, with D possibly TRBD2 on 5 matching bases. CDR3 size: 16 residues. The germline V and J ends were trimmed by 0 bases and 0 bases, with 9 bases remaining between them. The V gene's germline CDR1 is MNHEY and CDR2 SVGEGT. CDR3: CASSYSRGFSYNEQFF. The CDR3 DNA reads TGTGCCAGCAGTTACTCGAGAGGGTTCTCCTACAATGAGCAGTTCTTC.

This chain joins TRBV2 and TRBJ2-1; D ambiguous. V lost 7 bases and J lost 2, with 6 bases in between. Germline lookup yields CDR1 SNHLY and CDR2 FYNNEI. CDR3 length: 12 amino acids. The CDR3 protein is CASIKTYNEQFF. The CDR3 region has the DNA TGTGCCAGCATTAAGACCTACAATGAGCAGTTCTTC. The variable domain in full, completed from reference TRBV2 and TRBJ2-1, reads EPEVTQTPSHQVTQMGQEVILRCVPISNHLYFYWYRQILGQKVEFLVSFYNNEISEKSEIFDDQFSVERPDGSNFTLKIRSTKLEDSAMYFCASIKTYNEQFFGPGTRLTVL.

The gene calls are TRBV19 and TRBJ2-1; a possible D gene is TRBD2 (5 bases). The germline V gene has CDR1 LNHDA and CDR2 SQIVND (reference sequence). The CDR3 totals 15 residues. The ends were cut back, 3 bases at V and 3 bases at J, with 12 bases in the middle. The CDR3 here is CASSIRRVHYNEQFF. In DNA form, the CDR3 reads TGTGCCAGTAGTATCAGGCGGGTCCACTACAATGAGCAGTTCTTC. Drawing the rest from reference TRBV19 and TRBJ2-1, the complete variable domain is DGGITQSPKYLFRKEGQNVTLSCEQNLNHDAMYWYRQDPGQGLRLIYYSQIVNDFQKGDIAEGYSVSREKKESFPLTVTSAQKNPTAFYLCASSIRRVHYNEQFFGPGTRLTVL.

This chain joins TRBV20-1 and TRBJ2-2; D not certain. CDR1 and CDR2 from the germline V gene are DFQATT and SNEGSKA (reference sequence). This CDR3 has 13 amino acids. V was shortened by 5 bases and J by 7 bases, with 14 bases between the two germline ends. CDR3 loop: CSAPSGWGGELFF. The CDR3, as DNA: TGCAGTGCTCCGTCCGGCTGGGGCGGGGAGCTGTTTTTT.

The chain is built from TRBV7-9 and TRBJ2-5; D may be TRBD1 or TRBD2 (5 bases each). Trimming took 2 bases from V and 2 from J, leaving 9 bases between them. Germline CDR1 reads SEHNR; CDR2 reads FQNEAQ (reference sequence). The CDR3 runs 14 residues. The chain's CDR3 is CASSLRDGQETQYF. The CDR3 DNA is TGTGCCAGCAGCTTACGGGACGGACAAGAGACCCAGTACTTC.

This clonotype came up many times. J is TRBJ2-3 and V is TRBV7-2, with D unclear. This CDR3 spans 15 amino acids. Deletions cut 1 base from V and 0 bases from J, with 8 bases between. Germline lookup yields CDR1 SGHTA and CDR2 FQGNSA. CDR3 in DNA: TGTGCCAGCAGCTTAGACATCACTAGCACAGATACGCAGTATTTT. Translation gives CASSLDITSTDTQYF.

This clonotype was seen repeatedly, ten times or more. The chain links TRBV10-3 to TRBJ1-2, with D maybe TRBD1 (5 bases). V lost 2 bases, J lost 4 bases, and 5 bases lay in between. Per the germline V gene, CDR1 is ENHRY and CDR2 is SYGVKD. CDR3 length: 12 amino acids. CDR3 amino acids: CAISERGYGYTF. The DNA for the CDR3 is TGTGCCATCAGTGAGAGGGGCTATGGCTACACCTTC.

This clonotype was found once. This rearrangement joins TRBV5-1 to TRBJ1-4, with TRBD1 identical over 7 bases. Trimming at V came to 5 bases and at J to 7 bases, leaving 5 bases not matched to a gene. The germline V gene encodes CDR1 SGHRS and CDR2 YFSETQ. This CDR3 comprises 13 residues. The CDR3 region is CASRGPGGEKLFF. The CDR3 region has the DNA TGCGCCAGCAGGGGTCCAGGGGGTGAAAAACTGTTTTTT.

The chain couples TRBV20-1 to TRBJ1-5, with D hard to call. Germline V gene data show CDR1 as DFQATT and CDR2 as SNEGSKA (reference sequence). Trimming removed 0 bases from V and 7 bases from J, with 13 bases in between. CDR3 length: 14 amino acids. Here the CDR3 reads CSARDSRGGQPQHF. The CDR3 region has the DNA TGCAGTGCTAGAGATTCGCGGGGAGGACAGCCCCAGCATTTT.